Listed here is a single TCR beta chain. As yet, its antigen is unknown. The data belong to a study of early T cells in non-severe SARS-CoV-2 infection. Individual cDNA molecules were tagged with unique molecular identifiers. TCRdb fed the 5' RACE reads into MiXCR, producing one record per CDR3 protein. The table records approximately 85,000 distinct CDR3 sequences, roughly an eighth of them present only once. Trimming took 6 bases from V and 6 from J; bases not matched to a gene: 3. This CDR3 has 12 residues. Germline loops: CDR1 MNHEY, CDR2 SVGAGI. Study conclusions and caveats: Database matching using VDJdb favored anti-spike CD8 responses, with private and CD4 specificities left missing.

Source material: whole blood. The clonotype originates from an adult who was a healthcare worker with PCR-confirmed SARS-CoV-2 infection or an uninfected control (not recorded which). The rearrangement uses TRBV6-5 and TRBJ1-2; 8 nucleotides line up with TRBD1. CDR3 protein: CASRTGDHGYTF. DNA for the CDR3: TGTGCCAGCAGGACAGGGGACCATGGCTACACCTTC.